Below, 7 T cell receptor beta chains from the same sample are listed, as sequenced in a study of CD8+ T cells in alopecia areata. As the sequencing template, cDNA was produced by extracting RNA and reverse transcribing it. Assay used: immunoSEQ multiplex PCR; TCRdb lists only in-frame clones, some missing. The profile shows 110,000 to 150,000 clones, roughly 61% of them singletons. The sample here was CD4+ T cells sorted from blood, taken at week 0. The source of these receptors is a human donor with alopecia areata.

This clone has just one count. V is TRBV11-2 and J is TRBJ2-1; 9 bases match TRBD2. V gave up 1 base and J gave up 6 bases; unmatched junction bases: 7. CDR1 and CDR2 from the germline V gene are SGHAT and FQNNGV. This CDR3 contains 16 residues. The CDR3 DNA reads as TGTGCCAGCAGCTTAGTTGCGGGGGGGCCGGCCAATGAGCAGTTCTTC. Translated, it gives CASSLVAGGPANEQFF.

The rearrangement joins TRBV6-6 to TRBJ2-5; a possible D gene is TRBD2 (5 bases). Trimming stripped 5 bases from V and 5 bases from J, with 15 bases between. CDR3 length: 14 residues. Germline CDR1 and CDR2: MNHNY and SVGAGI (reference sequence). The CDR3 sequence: CASSTSRTGETQYF. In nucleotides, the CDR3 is TGTGCCAGCAGTACATCACGAACGGGGGAGACCCAGTACTTC.

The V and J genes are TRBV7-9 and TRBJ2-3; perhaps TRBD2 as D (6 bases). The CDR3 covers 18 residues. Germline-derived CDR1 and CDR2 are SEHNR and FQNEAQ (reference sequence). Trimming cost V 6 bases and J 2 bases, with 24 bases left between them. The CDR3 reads CASSIGGSAARDTDTQYF. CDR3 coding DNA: TGTGCCAGCAGTATTGGGGGGTCCGCCGCGAGGGACACAGATACGCAGTATTTT.

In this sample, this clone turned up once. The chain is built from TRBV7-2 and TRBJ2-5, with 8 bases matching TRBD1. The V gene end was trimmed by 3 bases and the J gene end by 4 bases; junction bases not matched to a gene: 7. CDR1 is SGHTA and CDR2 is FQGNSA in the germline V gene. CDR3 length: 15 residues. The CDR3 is CASSLRTGILETQYF. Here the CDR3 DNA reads TGTGCCAGCAGCTTGCGGACAGGGATTTTAGAGACCCAGTACTTC.

The CDR3 bases are TGTGCCAGCAGTGGGGCAGGGAAGGTATATGGCTACACCTTC. Translated: CASSGAGKVYGYTF. V gene TRBV25-1 combines with J gene TRBJ1-2; tentative D call: TRBD1 (5 bases). CDR3 size: 14 residues. With 4 bases removed from V and 5 bases from J, the gap between germline ends came to 14 bases. Germline CDR1 is MGHDK and CDR2 is SYGVNS.

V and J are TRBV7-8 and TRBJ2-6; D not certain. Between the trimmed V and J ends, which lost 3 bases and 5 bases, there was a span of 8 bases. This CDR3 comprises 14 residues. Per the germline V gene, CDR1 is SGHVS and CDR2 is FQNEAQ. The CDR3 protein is CASSFQPRANVLTF. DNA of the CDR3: TGTGCCAGCAGCTTCCAGCCCAGGGCCAACGTCCTGACTTTC.

The chain's CDR3 is CASSDSLTNEKLFF. CDR3 DNA: TGTGCCAGTAGCGACAGCCTGACTAATGAAAAACTGTTTTTT. The genes are TRBV19 and TRBJ1-4; the D gene is possibly TRBD1 (5 bases). The CDR3 spans 14 residues. CDR1 LNHDA and CDR2 SQIVND come from the germline V gene (reference sequence). V was shortened by 6 bases and J by 2 bases, with 10 bases between the two germline ends.